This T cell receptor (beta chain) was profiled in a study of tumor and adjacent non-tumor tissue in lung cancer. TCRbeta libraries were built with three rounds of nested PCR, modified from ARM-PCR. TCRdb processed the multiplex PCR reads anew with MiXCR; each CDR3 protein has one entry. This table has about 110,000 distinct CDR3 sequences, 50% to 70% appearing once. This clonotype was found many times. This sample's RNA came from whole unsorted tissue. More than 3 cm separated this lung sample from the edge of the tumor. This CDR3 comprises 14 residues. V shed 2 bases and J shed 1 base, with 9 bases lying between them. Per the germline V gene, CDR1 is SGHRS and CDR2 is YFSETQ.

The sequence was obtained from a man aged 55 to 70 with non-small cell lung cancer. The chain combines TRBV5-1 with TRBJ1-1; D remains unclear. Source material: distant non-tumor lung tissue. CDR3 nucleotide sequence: TGCGCCAGCAGCTTAGGCGCAGCGAACACTGAAGCTTTCTTT. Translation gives CASSLGAANTEAFF.